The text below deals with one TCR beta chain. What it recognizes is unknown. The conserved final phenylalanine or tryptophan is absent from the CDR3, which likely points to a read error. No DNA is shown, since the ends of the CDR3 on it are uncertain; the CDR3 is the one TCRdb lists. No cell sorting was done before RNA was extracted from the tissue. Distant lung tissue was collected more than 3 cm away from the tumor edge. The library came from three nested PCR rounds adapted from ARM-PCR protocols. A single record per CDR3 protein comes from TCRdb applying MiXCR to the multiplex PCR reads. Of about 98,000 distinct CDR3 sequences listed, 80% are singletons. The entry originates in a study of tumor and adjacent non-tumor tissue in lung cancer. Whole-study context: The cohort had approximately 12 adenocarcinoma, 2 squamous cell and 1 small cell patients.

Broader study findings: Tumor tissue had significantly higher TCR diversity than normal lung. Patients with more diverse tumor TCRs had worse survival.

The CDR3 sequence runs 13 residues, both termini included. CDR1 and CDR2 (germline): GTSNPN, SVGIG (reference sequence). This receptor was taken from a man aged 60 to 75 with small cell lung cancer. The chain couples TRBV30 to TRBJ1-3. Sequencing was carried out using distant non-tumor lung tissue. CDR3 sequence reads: CAWSSGSGNTLYS.